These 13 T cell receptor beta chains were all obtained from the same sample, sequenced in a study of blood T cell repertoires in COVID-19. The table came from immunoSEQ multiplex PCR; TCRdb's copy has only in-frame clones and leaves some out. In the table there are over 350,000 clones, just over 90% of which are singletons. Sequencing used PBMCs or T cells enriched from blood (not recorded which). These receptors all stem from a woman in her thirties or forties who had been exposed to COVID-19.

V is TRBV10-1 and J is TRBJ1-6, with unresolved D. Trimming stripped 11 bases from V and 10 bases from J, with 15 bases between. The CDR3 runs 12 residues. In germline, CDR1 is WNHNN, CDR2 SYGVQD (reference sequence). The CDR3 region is CASGEGSSPLHF. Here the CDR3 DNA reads TGCGCCTCCGGGGAGGGTTCATCACCCCTCCACTTT.

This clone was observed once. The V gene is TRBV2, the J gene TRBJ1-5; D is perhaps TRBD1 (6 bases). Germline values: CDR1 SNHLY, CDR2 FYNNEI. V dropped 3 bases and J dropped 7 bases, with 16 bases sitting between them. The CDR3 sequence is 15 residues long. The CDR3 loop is CASSEFHRDGQPQHF. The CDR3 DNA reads TGTGCCAGCAGTGAGTTCCACAGGGATGGCCAGCCCCAGCATTTT.

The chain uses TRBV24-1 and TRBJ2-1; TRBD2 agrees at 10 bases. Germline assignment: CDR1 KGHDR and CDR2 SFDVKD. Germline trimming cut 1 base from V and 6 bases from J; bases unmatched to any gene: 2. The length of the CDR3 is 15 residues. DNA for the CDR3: TGTGCCACCAGTGATTTAGAGCGGGAGGGCAATGAGCAGTTCTTC. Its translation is CATSDLEREGNEQFF.

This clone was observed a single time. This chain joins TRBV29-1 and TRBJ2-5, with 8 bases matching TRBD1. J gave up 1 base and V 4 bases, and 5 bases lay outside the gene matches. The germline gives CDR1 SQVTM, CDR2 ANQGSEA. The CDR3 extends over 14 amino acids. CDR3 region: CSVGVGTGQETQYF. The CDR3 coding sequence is TGCAGCGTTGGGGTAGGGACAGGCCAAGAGACCCAGTACTTC.

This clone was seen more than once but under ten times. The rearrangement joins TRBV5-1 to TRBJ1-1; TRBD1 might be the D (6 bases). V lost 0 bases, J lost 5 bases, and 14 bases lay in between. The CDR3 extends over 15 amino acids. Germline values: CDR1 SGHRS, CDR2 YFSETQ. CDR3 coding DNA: TGCGCCAGCAGCTTGGAGGACAGCGAAAGGACTGAAGCTTTCTTT. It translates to CASSLEDSERTEAFF. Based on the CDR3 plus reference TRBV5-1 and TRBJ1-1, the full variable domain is KAGVTQTPRYLIKTRGQQVTLSCSPISGHRSVSWYQQTPGQGLQFLFEYFSETQRNKGNFPGRFSGRQFSNSRSEMNVSTLELGDSALYLCASSLEDSERTEAFFGQGTRLTVV.

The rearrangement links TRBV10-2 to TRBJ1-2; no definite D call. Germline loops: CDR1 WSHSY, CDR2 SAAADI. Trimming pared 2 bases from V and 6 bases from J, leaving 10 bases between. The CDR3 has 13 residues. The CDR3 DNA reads TGCGCCAGCAGTGAGGCGGCTCTCGATGGCTACACCTTC. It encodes CASSEAALDGYTF.

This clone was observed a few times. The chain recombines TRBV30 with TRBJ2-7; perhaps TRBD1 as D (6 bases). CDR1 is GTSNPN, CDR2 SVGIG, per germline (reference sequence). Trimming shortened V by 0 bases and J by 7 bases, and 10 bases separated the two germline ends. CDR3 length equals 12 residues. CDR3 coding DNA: TGTGCCTGGAGTGTACAAAGGGGGGAGCAGTACTTC. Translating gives CAWSVQRGEQYF.

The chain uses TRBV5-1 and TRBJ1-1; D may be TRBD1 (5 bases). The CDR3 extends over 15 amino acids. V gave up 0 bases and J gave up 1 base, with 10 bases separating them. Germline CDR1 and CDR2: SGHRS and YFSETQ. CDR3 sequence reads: CASSLARGGNTEAFF. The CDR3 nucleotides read TGCGCCAGCAGCTTGGCTAGGGGCGGGAACACTGAAGCTTTCTTT.

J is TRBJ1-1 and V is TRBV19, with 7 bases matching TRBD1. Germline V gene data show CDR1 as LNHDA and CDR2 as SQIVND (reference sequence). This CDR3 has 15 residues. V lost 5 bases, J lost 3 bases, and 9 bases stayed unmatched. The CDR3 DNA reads TGTGCCAGTAGTCTCAGGACAGGCCTGCACACTGAAGCTTTCTTT. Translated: CASSLRTGLHTEAFF.

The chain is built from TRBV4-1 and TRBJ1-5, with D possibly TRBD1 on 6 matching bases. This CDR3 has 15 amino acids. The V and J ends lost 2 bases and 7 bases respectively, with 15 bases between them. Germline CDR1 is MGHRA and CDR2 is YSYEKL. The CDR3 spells CASSQLDRSEQPQHF. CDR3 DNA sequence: TGCGCCAGCAGCCAATTGGACAGATCCGAACAGCCCCAGCATTTT.

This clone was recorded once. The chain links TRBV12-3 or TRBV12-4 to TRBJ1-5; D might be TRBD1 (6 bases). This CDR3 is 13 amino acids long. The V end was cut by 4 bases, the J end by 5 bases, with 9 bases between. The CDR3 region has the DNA TGTGCCAGCAGTTACAGGGAATATCAGCCCCAGCATTTT. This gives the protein CASSYREYQPQHF.

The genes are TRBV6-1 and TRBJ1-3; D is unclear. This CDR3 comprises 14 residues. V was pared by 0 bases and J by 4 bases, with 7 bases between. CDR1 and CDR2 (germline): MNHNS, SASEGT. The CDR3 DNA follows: TGTGCCAGCAGTGAAGCGCGTCTCGGAAACACCATATATTTT. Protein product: CASSEARLGNTIYF.

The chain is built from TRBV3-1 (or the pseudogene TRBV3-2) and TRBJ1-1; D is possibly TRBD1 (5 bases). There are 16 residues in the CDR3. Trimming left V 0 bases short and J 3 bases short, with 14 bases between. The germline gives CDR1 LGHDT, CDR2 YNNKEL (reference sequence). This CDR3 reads CASSQDWGRVDTEAFF. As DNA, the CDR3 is TGTGCCAGCAGCCAAGATTGGGGCAGGGTGGACACTGAAGCTTTCTTT.